This T cell receptor (beta chain) is from a study of lymphopenia after photon versus proton radiotherapy. The CDR3 spans 15 residues. V lost 0 bases and J 4 bases, leaving 14 bases between the germline ends. Per the germline V gene, CDR1 is SGHNT and CDR2 is YYREEE (reference sequence). This clone came up a few times. Generated by immunoSEQ multiplex PCR, the TCRdb table keeps only in-frame clones and is missing some. The sample holds 70,000 or so clones; roughly 91% are singletons and the top ten take 2.9%. The sample consisted of peripheral blood, taken from a patient treated with photon-based radiotherapy. The rearrangement links TRBV5-4 to TRBJ2-7, with a weak D call TRBD2 (6 bases). This clonotype was obtained from a woman aged 65 to 85 with pancreatic cancer. CDR3 sequence reads: CASSLAGLATYEQYF. CDR3 nucleotides: TGTGCCAGCAGCTTGGCCGGCCTAGCGACTTACGAGCAGTACTTC. Full variable domain (remainder filled in from reference TRBV5-4 and TRBJ2-7): ETGVTQSPTHLIKTRGQQVTLRCSSQSGHNTVSWYQQALGQGPQFIFQYYREEENGRGNFPPRFSGLQFPNYSSELNVNALELDDSALYLCASSLAGLATYEQYFGPGTRLTVT.